The clone carrying this T cell receptor beta chain was counted many times. The germline V gene encodes CDR1 SGHRS and CDR2 YFSETQ. Trimming took off 3 bases at V and 7 bases at J, with 16 bases between the two ends. This CDR3 spans 14 amino acids. Time point of the sample: newly diagnosed GD, antithyroid drugs for less than 3 months. The TCR library was made from RNA that had been extracted from PBMCs in TRIzol. This sample is part of a study of regulatory T cells in long-lasting Graves disease. Arm-PCR with iRepertoire HTBI primers amplified the CDR3 regions for these TCR beta libraries. TCRdb processed the multiplex PCR reads anew with MiXCR; each CDR3 protein has one entry. The table shows 550,000 to 600,000 distinct CDR3 sequences, with approximately 16% occurring only once. These data were also filed under a second study, of T cells in Graves' hyperthyroidism and ophthalmopathy.

Sample: peripheral blood mononuclear cells (PBMCs), taken at new diagnosis, from a patient treated with antithyroid drugs. The TCR comes from a man younger than 35 with Graves disease. The V and J genes are TRBV5-1 and TRBJ1-1; D is perhaps TRBD1 (6 bases). Here the CDR3 reads CASSSGGTSSEAFF. Written as DNA, the CDR3 is TGCGCCAGCAGCTCCGGGGGGACAAGCAGTGAAGCTTTCTTT.